Following are 31 T cell receptor beta chains from one sample sequenced in a study of T cell repertoires in cytomegalovirus infection. Their target antigens are unknown. TCRdb re-called the reads with MiXCR, one entry per CDR3 protein. The profile shows 650,000 to 900,000 distinct CDR3 sequences, 25% to 35% of them singletons. The sequencing used cultured CD8+ T cells from PBMCs, collected from culture after CMV antigen stimulation. These TCRs come from a human donor in good health (CMV status not recorded). Some clones in this sample may be carry-over from other donors' samples.

This rearrangement joins TRBV11-2 to TRBJ1-2, with 7 bases fitting TRBD1. Germline CDR1 is SGHAT and CDR2 is FQNNGV. The CDR3 runs 15 residues. After removal of 0 bases from V and 5 bases from J, the junction contained 6 bases not matched to a gene. CDR3 amino acids: CASSLDHRGGYGYTF. The CDR3 coding sequence is TGTGCCAGCAGCTTAGACCACAGGGGAGGGTATGGCTACACCTTC.

This clonotype was detected a few times. This chain links TRBV6-2 or TRBV6-3 with TRBJ2-1; D possibly corresponds to TRBD2 (6 bases). The CDR3 extends over 15 amino acids. Trimming removed 6 bases from V and 0 bases from J, with 12 bases in between. The germline V gene has CDR1 MNHEY and CDR2 SVGEGT. This CDR3 is CASSPLASSYNEQFF. Written as DNA, the CDR3 is TGTGCCAGCAGCCCTCTAGCGTCCTCCTACAATGAGCAGTTCTTC.

The genes are TRBV3-1 and TRBJ1-2; the D gene is possibly TRBD1 (6 bases). V was shortened by 4 bases and J by 4 bases, with 10 bases between the two germline ends. The CDR3 has 13 amino acids. CDR1 LGHDT and CDR2 YNNKEL come from the germline V gene (reference sequence). The CDR3 sequence is CASSLQGVYGYTF. CDR3 in DNA: TGTGCCAGCAGCCTACAGGGAGTCTATGGCTACACCTTC. The complete variable domain, with remaining parts taken from reference TRBV3-1 and TRBJ1-2, reads DTAVSQTPKYLVTQMGNDKSIKCEQNLGHDTMYWYKQDSKKFLKIMFSYNNKELIINETVPNRFSPKSPDKAHLNLHINSLELGDSAVYFCASSLQGVYGYTFGSGTRLTVV.

This chain uses TRBV19 with TRBJ1-2; TRBD1 might be the D (6 bases). In germline, CDR1 is LNHDA, CDR2 SQIVND (reference sequence). The CDR3 loop spans 12 amino acids. The germline V and J ends were trimmed by 8 bases and 2 bases, with 9 bases remaining between them. In nucleotides, the CDR3 is TGTGCCAGTCAGGGGTGGAACTATGGCTACACCTTC. Its protein product is CASQGWNYGYTF.

This clonotype was seen many times. CDR3 protein: CASSFALADGELFF. CDR3 in DNA: TGTGCCAGCAGTTTCGCACTAGCAGACGGGGAGCTGTTTTTT. The chain combines TRBV28 with TRBJ2-2; TRBD2 might be the D (6 bases). V was cut by 3 bases and J by 7 bases, with 12 bases left in between. The germline V gene encodes CDR1 MDHEN and CDR2 SYDVKM. The CDR3 has 14 residues. Looking up the rest from reference TRBV28 and TRBJ2-2 gives the full variable domain: DVKVTQSSRYLVKRTGEKVFLECVQDMDHENMFWYRQDPGLGLRLIYFSYDVKMKEKGDIPEGYSVSREKKERFSLILESASTNQTSMYLCASSFALADGELFFGEGSRLTVL.

This clonotype was recorded at least ten times. This chain connects TRBV7-9 to TRBJ2-3; D remains unclear. The V end was cut by 1 base, the J end by 2 bases, with 7 bases between. This CDR3 has 14 residues. The V gene's germline CDR1 is SEHNR and CDR2 FQNEAQ (reference sequence). This CDR3 is CASSLGYDTDTQYF. The CDR3 DNA sequence: TGTGCCAGCAGCTTAGGGTACGACACAGATACGCAGTATTTT.

V is TRBV6-5 and J is TRBJ1-6; TRBD1 is a possible D gene (6 bases). The CDR3 runs to 15 residues. The V gene lost 6 bases and the J gene lost 6 bases, with 15 bases spanning the gap. Per germline, CDR1 MNHEY and CDR2 SVGAGI. CDR3 coding DNA: TGTGCCAGCAGCCTCAGGGGACCGGGTAATTCACCCCTCCACTTT. Protein product: CASSLRGPGNSPLHF.

This clonotype occurred many times. V and J are TRBV25-1 and TRBJ2-7; TRBD1 aligns across 7 bases. The CDR3 contains 14 residues. The V gene's germline CDR1 is MGHDK and CDR2 SYGVNS. J was trimmed by 4 bases and V by 4 bases; bases with no gene match: 7. CDR3 in DNA: TGTGCCAGCAGTGCGGAGACAGGGTTTTACGAGCAGTACTTC. Its protein is CASSAETGFYEQYF.

The rearrangement joins TRBV12-3 or TRBV12-4 to TRBJ1-6; 7 bases are a match to TRBD1. Trimming cost V 3 bases and J 5 bases; bases outside gene matches: 7. CDR3 length: 16 residues. The chain's CDR3 is CASSFYTGQHNSPLHF. The CDR3, as DNA: TGTGCCAGCAGTTTCTATACGGGACAGCATAATTCACCCCTCCACTTT.

Note on this clonotype: A read error is likely, as this CDR3 ends without the conserved phenylalanine or tryptophan. The chain joins TRBV4-2 to TRBJ2-3; D gene ambiguous. Trimming pared 6 bases from V and 0 bases from J, leaving 10 bases between. There are 14 residues in the CDR3. Germline CDR1 is LGHNA and CDR2 is YNFKEQ. This chain's CDR3 is CASRESSSTDTQYY. The CDR3 nucleotides are TGTGCCAGCAGGGAAAGTTCTAGCACAGATACGCAGTATTAT.

The genes are TRBV28 and TRBJ1-1, with a possible D match to TRBD1 (5 bases). CDR1 is MDHEN and CDR2 is SYDVKM in the germline V gene. The CDR3 covers 17 residues. V lost 5 bases to trimming and J lost 0 bases, with 19 bases between them. The CDR3 loop is CASSLALGTELNTEAFF. DNA of the CDR3: TGTGCCAGCAGTCTCGCGCTTGGGACGGAACTGAACACTGAAGCTTTCTTT.

The genes are TRBV24-1 and TRBJ2-1; 10 nucleotides match TRBD1. CDR1 and CDR2 from the germline V gene are KGHDR and SFDVKD. V was pared by 4 bases and J by 7 bases, with 3 bases of the junction left unmatched. The CDR3 has 14 amino acids. CDR3: CATSERQGANEQFF. The DNA for the CDR3 is TGTGCCACCAGTGAAAGACAGGGGGCGAATGAGCAGTTCTTC.

The sample holds a few counts of this clonotype. V usage is TRBV6-2 or TRBV6-3 and J usage is TRBJ2-7; a weak D match, TRBD2 (5 bases). The CDR3 totals 13 residues. Deletions cut 7 bases from V and 7 bases from J, with 17 bases between. Germline V gene lookup returns CDR1 MNHEY and CDR2 SVGEGT. CDR3 in DNA: TGTGCCAGCACGTCAGGAGGCTTGAGGGAGCAGTACGTC. This codes for CASTSGGLREQYV.

The chain couples TRBV6-5 to TRBJ2-7, with D uncertain. Germline V gene data show CDR1 as MNHEY and CDR2 as SVGAGI. The CDR3 is 15 residues long. The V end lost 0 bases, the J end lost 5 bases, and 14 bases lay between the germline ends. The CDR3, as DNA: TGTGCCAGCAGTTACTCCGAGGAATCTGTTGACGAGCAGTACGTC. This encodes CASSYSEESVDEQYV.

This clonotype has more than one count but fewer than ten. The CDR3 DNA sequence: TGCGCCAGCAGCCAAGTCCCAGGGGGCATTAATCAGCCCCAGCATTTT. This translates into CASSQVPGGINQPQHF. This chain uses TRBV4-1 with TRBJ1-5, with 8 positions matching TRBD1. Germline-derived CDR1 and CDR2 are MGHRA and YSYEKL. The CDR3 is made up of 16 amino acids. J gave up 4 bases and V 1 base, and 6 bases lay outside the gene matches.

V usage is TRBV4-1 and J usage is TRBJ1-2; a weak D match, TRBD1 (6 bases). CDR1 is MGHRA, CDR2 YSYEKL, per germline. The CDR3 is 14 amino acids. V was clipped by 2 bases and J by 6 bases, with 13 bases between them. In DNA form, the CDR3 reads TGCGCCAGCAGCCAAACAGGGACACGACATGGCTACACCTTC. This encodes CASSQTGTRHGYTF.

This rearrangement joins TRBV28 to TRBJ2-5; D remains unclear. V was trimmed by 6 bases and J by 5 bases, leaving 22 bases between them. This CDR3 is 16 amino acids long. The germline gives CDR1 MDHEN, CDR2 SYDVKM. The CDR3: CASRLTRGRSRETQYF. Here the CDR3 DNA reads TGTGCCAGCAGACTGACCCGAGGACGGAGCCGGGAGACCCAGTACTTC.

This clonotype has just a few counts. This chain links TRBV2 with TRBJ1-2; TRBD1 aligns across 9 bases. Unmatched junction bases numbered 4, after V lost 3 bases and J lost 2 bases. The germline V gene has CDR1 SNHLY and CDR2 FYNNEI. CDR3 length equals 15 residues. This CDR3 reads CASSEGDRVNYGYTF. CDR3 sequence (DNA): TGTGCCAGCAGTGAGGGGGACAGGGTGAACTATGGCTACACCTTC.

The chain is built from TRBV12-3 or TRBV12-4 and TRBJ2-7; 7 positions match TRBD1. CDR3 length: 14 residues. The trim removed 3 bases at V and 2 bases at J, leaving 4 bases unmatched. CDR3 nucleotides: TGTGCCAGCAGTTTTAGGGGGCCCGCCTACGAGCAGTACTTC. This sequence encodes CASSFRGPAYEQYF.

On this clonotype itself: This may be a read error, as it is one base from a much larger clone. The chain uses TRBV19 and TRBJ1-2, with D tentatively TRBD1 (5 bases). Germline V gives CDR1 LNHDA, CDR2 SQIVND (reference sequence). The CDR3 has 13 residues. Here the CDR3 reads CVSDRDRGYGYTF. The CDR3 coding sequence is TGTGTCAGTGACCGGGACCGGGGCTATGGCTACACCTTC.

This clonotype was observed many times. The V gene is TRBV7-2, the J gene TRBJ1-5; D remains ambiguous. The CDR3 extends over 14 amino acids. The V gene lost 1 base and the J gene lost 3 bases, with 7 bases spanning the gap. CDR1 is SGHTA and CDR2 is FQGNSA in the germline V gene. The CDR3 DNA follows: TGTGCCAGCAGCTTAGGTAGCCTCAATCAGCCCCAGCATTTT. Its protein is CASSLGSLNQPQHF.

There are many counts of this clonotype. The chain is built from TRBV7-6 and TRBJ2-7; D uncertain. Trimming stripped 2 bases from V and 5 bases from J, with 10 bases between. The CDR3 is 13 amino acids. The germline gives CDR1 SGHVS, CDR2 FNYEAQ. The CDR3 region has the DNA TGTGCCAGCAGCTTAAGTATAACAGACGAGCAGTACTTC. Translating it yields CASSLSITDEQYF.

As DNA, the CDR3 is TGTGCCAGCAGCCCGAACCAAGGTTCGCTTCATCAGCCCCAGCATTTT. This sequence encodes CASSPNQGSLHQPQHF. V is TRBV7-9 and J is TRBJ1-5; D not certain. V lost 5 bases and J lost 5, with 19 bases in between. There are 16 residues in the CDR3. Germline V lookup: CDR1 SEHNR, CDR2 FQNEAQ (reference sequence). Combining the CDR3 with reference TRBV7-9 and TRBJ1-5 gives the whole variable domain DTGVSQNPRHKITKRGQNVTFRCDPISEHNRLYWYRQTLGQGPEFLTYFQNEAQLEKSRLLSDRFSAERPKGSFSTLEIQRTEQGDSAMYLCASSPNQGSLHQPQHFGDGTRLSIL.

The rearrangement uses TRBV7-2 and TRBJ1-6; D is ambiguous. The V end was cut by 6 bases, the J end by 2 bases, with 5 bases between. Germline CDR1 SGHTA, CDR2 FQGNSA. CDR3 length equals 13 residues. The CDR3 DNA follows: TGTGCCAGCAGTACCCCCTATAATTCACCCCTCCACTTT. Amino acids: CASSTPYNSPLHF. Complete variable domain (other parts from reference TRBV7-2 and TRBJ1-6): GAGVSQSPSNKVTEKGKDVELRCDPISGHTALYWYRQSLGQGLEFLIYFQGNSAPDKSGLPSDRFSAERTGGSVSTLTIQRTQQEDSAVYLCASSTPYNSPLHFGNGTRLTVT.

This clonotype was seen ten or more times. The chain couples TRBV7-3 to TRBJ1-1; no definite D call. V was pared by 0 bases and J by 1 base, with 9 bases between. Germline V gives CDR1 SGHTA, CDR2 FQGTGA. The CDR3 has 15 residues. The CDR3 is CASSLTAAPNTEAFF. Written as DNA, the CDR3 is TGTGCCAGCAGCTTAACTGCAGCTCCGAACACTGAAGCTTTCTTT.

This clonotype showed up many times. This rearrangement joins TRBV7-6 to TRBJ2-3; D perhaps matches TRBD1 (5 bases). CDR3 length: 15 residues. V was pared by 1 base and J by 2 bases, with 10 bases between. Germline V CDR1 and CDR2: SGHVS, FNYEAQ. In DNA form, the CDR3 reads TGTGCCAGCAGCTTAGTGGCCAGGGTCACAGATACGCAGTATTTT. Its translation is CASSLVARVTDTQYF. The full variable domain, rest sourced from reference TRBV7-6 and TRBJ2-3, is GAGVSQSPRYKVTKRGQDVALRCDPISGHVSLYWYRQALGQGPEFLTYFNYEAQQDKSGLPNDRFSAERPEGSISTLTIQRTEQRDSAMYRCASSLVARVTDTQYFGPGTRLTVL.

This clonotype has at least ten counts. The J gene is TRBJ2-7, the V gene TRBV7-9, with no clear D. Germline CDR1 is SEHNR and CDR2 is FQNEAQ (reference sequence). This CDR3 has 13 residues. With 1 base removed from V and 4 bases from J, the gap between germline ends came to 8 bases. Written as DNA, the CDR3 is TGTGCCAGCAGCTTAGAGTCCTCTTACGAGCAGTACTTC. Residues: CASSLESSYEQYF.

The V call is TRBV6-1, the J call TRBJ2-2, with no clear D. With 4 bases removed from V and 7 bases from J, the gap between germline ends came to 10 bases. The CDR3 is 13 residues long. Germline V gene data show CDR1 as MNHNS and CDR2 as SASEGT. For the CDR3, the DNA is TGTGCCAGCAGTGGGTCCCCCATCGGGGAGCTGTTTTTT. Residues: CASSGSPIGELFF.

Many counts were recorded for this clonotype. V and J are TRBV7-9 and TRBJ1-5; D gene unclear. Trimming took off 6 bases at V and 1 base at J, with 10 bases between the two ends. The germline V gene has CDR1 SEHNR and CDR2 FQNEAQ (reference sequence). This CDR3 region has 14 residues. The CDR3 DNA reads TGTGCCAGCAGTCCCCCGGGGAGCAATCAGCCCCAGCATTTT. As protein: CASSPPGSNQPQHF.

This clonotype was detected many times. The chain carries TRBV12-3 or TRBV12-4 and TRBJ2-5; 9 bases align to TRBD1. The CDR3 consists of 13 residues. V lost 7 bases to trimming and J lost 3 bases; unmatched junction nucleotides: 3. The CDR3 DNA reads TGTGCCAGCAAATGGACAGGGGAAGAGACCCAGTACTTC. Residues: CASKWTGEETQYF.

This clonotype was counted between two and nine times. The rearrangement uses TRBV27 and TRBJ2-7; TRBD1 or TRBD2 may be the D gene (5 bases each). This CDR3 region has 16 residues. V lost 4 bases and J 7 bases, leaving 23 bases between the germline ends. Germline CDR1 and CDR2: MNHEY and SMNVEV (reference sequence). CDR3 sequence: CASSSPGPAVEGEQYF. The DNA for the CDR3 is TGTGCCAGCAGTTCCCCCGGGCCTGCAGTAGAGGGGGAGCAGTACTTC.